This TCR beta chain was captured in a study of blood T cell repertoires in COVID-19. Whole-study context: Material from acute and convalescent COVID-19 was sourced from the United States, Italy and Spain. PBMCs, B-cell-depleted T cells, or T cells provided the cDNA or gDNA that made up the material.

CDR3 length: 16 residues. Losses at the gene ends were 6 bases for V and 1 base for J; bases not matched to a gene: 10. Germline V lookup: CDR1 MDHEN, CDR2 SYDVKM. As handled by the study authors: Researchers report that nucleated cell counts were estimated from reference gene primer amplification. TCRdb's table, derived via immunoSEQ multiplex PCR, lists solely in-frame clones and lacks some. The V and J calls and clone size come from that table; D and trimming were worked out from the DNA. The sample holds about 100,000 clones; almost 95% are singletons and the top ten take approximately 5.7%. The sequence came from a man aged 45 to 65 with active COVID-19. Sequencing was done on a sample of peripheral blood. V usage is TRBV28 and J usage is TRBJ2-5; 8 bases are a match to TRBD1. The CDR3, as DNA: TGTGCCAGCAGCCTTGGGGGCAGGGGGCTCCAAGAGACCCAGTACTTC. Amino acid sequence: CASSLGGRGLQETQYF. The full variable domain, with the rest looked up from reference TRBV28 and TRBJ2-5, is DVKVTQSSRYLVKRTGEKVFLECVQDMDHENMFWYRQDPGLGLRLIYFSYDVKMKEKGDIPEGYSVSREKKERFSLILESASTNQTSMYLCASSLGGRGLQETQYFGPGTRLLVL.